This T cell receptor beta chain was identified during a study of shared clonotypes between healthy human individuals. Original analysis: ImmunoSEQ output lacked quality scores and full-length reads, limiting matched filtering. The assay was immunoSEQ multiplex PCR, and TCRdb's table has in-frame clones only and misses some. That table is the source of V, J and clone size, and D and trimming were worked out from the DNA. This sample has 950,000 to 1,100,000 clones; around 74% occur once, and the top ten carry about 1.5%. Looked up from germline, CDR1 is ENHRY and CDR2 is SYGVKD. The CDR3 runs to 14 residues. V lost 5 bases to trimming and J lost 5 bases, with 15 bases between them.

The receptor's source is a young man in good health. J is TRBJ1-1 and V is TRBV10-3, with a weak D call TRBD1 (6 bases). Sequencing was carried out using memory CD4+ T cells sorted from blood. Sample subset: CD45RA-negative fraction. CDR3 sequence: CAISLGARETEAFF. DNA for the CDR3: TGTGCCATCAGTTTGGGGGCTAGAGAAACTGAAGCTTTCTTT.